This section outlines one T cell receptor (beta chain) sequence together with its context. CDR3 length equals 16 residues. CDR1 is SGHVS and CDR2 is FQNEAQ in the germline V gene. V shed 5 bases and J 8 bases; nucleotides not matched to a gene: 8. Method: immunoSEQ multiplex PCR; TCRdb's copy keeps in-frame clones and lacks some. The sample carries around 460,000 clones, around 90% recorded once. This sample is drawn from a study of blood T cell repertoires in COVID-19. Sequencing used peripheral blood. This chain uses TRBV7-8 with TRBJ2-2, with 13 positions matching TRBD2. This receptor was identified in a man younger than 30 with COVID-19, enrolled during active disease. CDR3 region: CASSPGLAGWAGELFF. The CDR3 DNA follows: TGTGCCAGCAGCCCGGGACTAGCGGGATGGGCAGGGGAGCTGTTTTTT.